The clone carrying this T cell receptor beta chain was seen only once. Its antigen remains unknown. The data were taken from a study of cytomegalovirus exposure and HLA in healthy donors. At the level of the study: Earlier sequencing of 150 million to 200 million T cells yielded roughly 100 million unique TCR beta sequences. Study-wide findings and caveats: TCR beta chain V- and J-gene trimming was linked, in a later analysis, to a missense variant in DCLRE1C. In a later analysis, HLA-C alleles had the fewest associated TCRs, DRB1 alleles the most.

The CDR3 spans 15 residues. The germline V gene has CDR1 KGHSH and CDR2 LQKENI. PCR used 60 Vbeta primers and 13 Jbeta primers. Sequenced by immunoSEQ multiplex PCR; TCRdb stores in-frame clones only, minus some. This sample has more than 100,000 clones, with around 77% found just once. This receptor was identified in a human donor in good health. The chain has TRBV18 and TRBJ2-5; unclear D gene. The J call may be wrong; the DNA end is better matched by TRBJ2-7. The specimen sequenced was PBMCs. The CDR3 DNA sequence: TGTGCCAGCTCAGGGTTAGTGAACAGTGAATACGAGCAGTACTTC. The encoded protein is CASSGLVNSEYEQYF.